These 31 T cell receptor beta chains came from one sample sequenced in a study of shared clonotypes between healthy human individuals. Selected positively for CCR7 and CD45RO-negative, naive CD8 cells excluded terminally differentiated effector memory CD45RA+ cells. Libraries were prepared by immunoSEQ multiplex PCR; TCRdb keeps only in-frame clonotypes and omits some of them. The table records around 2.1 million clones, approximately 94% of them present only once. Sequencing input: naive CD8+ T cells from PBMCs. The receptor set was obtained from a man in his late teens or twenties in good health. Some clones in this sample may be carry-over from other donors' samples.

To note about this clone: The same CDR3 is also encoded by other DNA sequences in this sample. The CDR3 sequence is CAWSVESNQPQHF. CDR3 coding DNA: TGTGCCTGGAGTGTTGAGAGCAATCAGCCCCAGCATTTT. V is TRBV30 and J is TRBJ1-5, with D unclear. Germline CDR1 GTSNPN, CDR2 SVGIG (reference sequence). The CDR3 totals 13 residues. The V and J ends lost 0 bases and 1 base respectively, with 4 bases between them.

The genes are TRBV4-3 and TRBJ2-1; D uncertain. The germline V gene encodes CDR1 LGHNA and CDR2 YSLEER. Between the trimmed V and J ends, which lost 3 bases and 0 bases, there was a span of 3 bases. This CDR3 contains 13 residues. CDR3 amino acids: CASSHSSYNEQFF. In DNA, the CDR3 is TGCGCCAGCAGCCACAGCTCCTACAATGAGCAGTTCTTC.

The J gene is TRBJ1-1, the V gene TRBV4-1; no reliable D call. Between the trimmed V and J ends, which lost 1 base and 3 bases, there was a span of 6 bases. The CDR3 contains 13 residues. Germline CDR1 is MGHRA and CDR2 is YSYEKL. The CDR3 DNA sequence: TGCGCCAGCAGCCAAGTATCATACACTGAAGCTTTCTTT. This gives the protein CASSQVSYTEAFF.

The chain carries TRBV4-3 and TRBJ1-5; the D is unclear. The V and J ends lost 0 bases and 7 bases respectively, with 7 bases between them. Germline CDR1 reads LGHNA; CDR2 reads YSLEER. The CDR3 length is 13 residues. CDR3 bases: TGCGCCAGCAGCCAAGATCTAGGACAGCCCCAGCATTTT. Translated: CASSQDLGQPQHF.

DNA for the CDR3: TGTGCCAGCAGCCCGACGTCGAGGGGCCAAACCTACGAGCAGTACTTC. This sequence encodes CASSPTSRGQTYEQYF. The V and J genes are TRBV7-9 and TRBJ2-7, with D perhaps matching TRBD1 or TRBD2 (5 bases each). Germline CDR1 SEHNR, CDR2 FQNEAQ (reference sequence). The CDR3 loop spans 16 amino acids. Trimming removed 5 bases from V and 2 bases from J, with 19 bases in between.

This clone has a handful of counts. Here the CDR3 DNA reads TGTGCCAGCAGTTACCCGGGGACAGGTGAAGCTTTCTTT. Amino acids: CASSYPGTGEAFF. The V and J genes are TRBV6-5 and TRBJ1-1; 8 positions match TRBD1. This CDR3 is 13 amino acids long. V gave up 2 bases and J gave up 7 bases; unmatched junction bases: 3. Germline V lookup: CDR1 MNHEY, CDR2 SVGAGI.

The V and J genes are TRBV29-1 and TRBJ2-1; D gene unclear. The CDR3 covers 12 residues. Between the trimmed V and J ends, which lost 4 bases and 3 bases, there was a span of 7 bases. The germline CDR1 and CDR2 sequences are SQVTM and ANQGSEA. CDR3 DNA sequence: TGCAGCGTTGTAACGGACTACAATGAGCAGTTCTTC. Its protein product is CSVVTDYNEQFF.

This CDR3 reads CASSLRGSRGYEQYF. In DNA form, the CDR3 reads TGTGCCAGCAGTTTACGGGGCTCGAGGGGATACGAGCAGTACTTC. This chain joins TRBV28 and TRBJ2-7; tentatively, D is TRBD1 or TRBD2 (5 bases each). Germline CDR1 MDHEN, CDR2 SYDVKM. The CDR3 loop spans 15 amino acids. V lost 2 bases and J lost 4, with 15 bases in between.

This chain uses TRBV6-5 with TRBJ2-5, with D possibly TRBD2 on 5 matching bases. The V end was cut by 5 bases, the J end by 4 bases, with 11 bases between. CDR3 length equals 13 residues. Germline V gives CDR1 MNHEY, CDR2 SVGAGI. Here the CDR3 reads CASSPREGETQYF. CDR3 in DNA: TGTGCCAGCAGTCCCCGGGAAGGAGAGACCCAGTACTTC.

This chain joins TRBV5-6 and TRBJ1-2, with 9 bases identical to TRBD1. CDR1 SGHDT and CDR2 YYEEEE come from the germline V gene. This CDR3 spans 15 amino acids. V was pared by 0 bases and J by 8 bases, with 8 bases of the junction left unmatched. CDR3 protein: CASSLGTGDLRGYTF. CDR3 sequence (DNA): TGTGCCAGCAGCTTGGGGACAGGGGATTTGAGGGGCTACACCTTC.

V usage is TRBV27 and J usage is TRBJ2-1; the match to TRBD2 covers 7 bases. Trimming removed 0 bases from V and 4 bases from J; junction bases left unmatched: 15. Germline V CDR1 and CDR2: MNHEY, SMNVEV (reference sequence). The CDR3 extends over 19 amino acids. In DNA form, the CDR3 reads TGTGCCAGCAGTTTATCAGGCGGGAGCCTCTCTTTGTCTTACAATGAGCAGTTCTTC. It encodes CASSLSGGSLSLSYNEQFF.

As for this clone: Other DNA sequences of this sample code for an identical CDR3. This chain joins TRBV27 and TRBJ2-3; D remains ambiguous. This CDR3 is 14 amino acids long. Germline V gene data show CDR1 as MNHEY and CDR2 as SMNVEV (reference sequence). Trimming left V 0 bases short and J 1 base short, with 5 bases between. CDR3 DNA: TGTGCCAGCAGTTTATCCTTGGGCACAGATACGCAGTATTTT. Translated, it gives CASSLSLGTDTQYF.

The chain couples TRBV7-3 to TRBJ2-1, with 14 bases aligning to TRBD2. The CDR3 runs to 16 residues. The J segment lost 8 bases and the V segment lost 5 bases, leaving 8 bases of the junction unmatched. Germline-derived CDR1 and CDR2 are SGHTA and FQGTGA. The DNA for the CDR3 is TGTGCCAGCAGCGCCCGACTAGCGGGAGGGCCGGATGAGCAGTTCTTC. This translates into CASSARLAGGPDEQFF.

This chain links TRBV5-4 with TRBJ1-2; 10 bases line up with TRBD1. CDR1 SGHNT and CDR2 YYREEE come from the germline V gene (reference sequence). Losses at the gene ends were 6 bases for V and 6 bases for J; bases not matched to a gene: 8. The CDR3 extends over 14 amino acids. CDR3 loop: CASTRQGAVNGYTF. The CDR3 DNA sequence: TGTGCCAGCACCCGACAGGGGGCAGTAAATGGCTACACCTTC.

The chain employs TRBV12-5 and TRBJ1-2, with TRBD1 matching 7 bases. Unmatched junction bases numbered 17, after V lost 5 bases and J lost 2 bases. Germline values: CDR1 LGHNT, CDR2 FRNRAP. The CDR3 spans 18 residues. The CDR3 region is CASGTGTRQGGLNYGYTF. The CDR3 DNA reads TGTGCTAGTGGTACCGGCACTCGACAGGGTGGGTTGAACTATGGCTACACCTTC. The variable domain in full, with the rest retrieved from reference TRBV12-5 and TRBJ1-2, is DARVTQTPRHKVTEMGQEVTMRCQPILGHNTVFWYRQTMMQGLELLAYFRNRAPLDDSGMPKDRFSAEMPDATLATLKIQPSEPRDSAVYFCASGTGTRQGGLNYGYTFGSGTRLTVV.

The chain links TRBV7-6 to TRBJ2-2, with TRBD2 matching 15 bases. The CDR3 consists of 21 residues. V trimming: 4 bases; J trimming: 1 base; junction bases outside the gene matches: 13. Germline-derived CDR1 and CDR2 are SGHVS and FNYEAQ. CDR3 amino acids: CASSSRLTVGLAGGNTGELFF. DNA of the CDR3: TGTGCCAGCAGCTCACGTCTAACCGTGGGACTAGCGGGGGGGAACACCGGGGAGCTGTTTTTT.

The rearrangement uses TRBV5-4 and TRBJ1-3; possibly TRBD1 for D (6 bases). This CDR3 comprises 15 residues. V gave up 1 base and J gave up 2 bases, with 10 bases separating them. Germline V gene lookup returns CDR1 SGHNT and CDR2 YYREEE (reference sequence). DNA of the CDR3: TGTGCCAGCAGCTTGTGGACAGCAACTGGAAACACCATATATTTT. Translation: CASSLWTATGNTIYF.

The rearrangement joins TRBV5-5 to TRBJ2-7, with 9 bases identical to TRBD1. Germline V lookup: CDR1 SGHKS, CDR2 YYEKEE (reference sequence). The junction had 6 bases not matched to a gene; V was cut back by 0 bases and J by 2 bases. The CDR3 contains 16 residues. CDR3 sequence: CASSLASGQGTYEQYF. The DNA of the CDR3 is TGTGCCAGCAGCTTGGCCTCGGGACAGGGCACCTACGAGCAGTACTTC.

To note about this clone: The sample has other DNA sequences that encode this CDR3 too. The chain couples TRBV7-9 to TRBJ2-3, with 7 bases that match TRBD1. The CDR3 runs to 14 residues. Germline trimming cut 0 bases from V and 4 bases from J; bases unmatched to any gene: 1. Germline values: CDR1 SEHNR, CDR2 FQNEAQ (reference sequence). The CDR3 DNA reads as TGTGCCAGCAGCTTAGCACAGGGGTCAGATACGCAGTATTTT. It specifies CASSLAQGSDTQYF.

This rearrangement joins TRBV6-5 to TRBJ2-7; D is ambiguous. Per the germline V gene, CDR1 is MNHEY and CDR2 is SVGAGI. The CDR3 runs to 15 residues. V was trimmed by 2 bases and J by 0 bases, leaving 11 bases between them. The CDR3 DNA follows: TGTGCCAGCAGTTACCGCCTTGGGAACTCCTACGAGCAGTACTTC. Protein: CASSYRLGNSYEQYF.

The chain employs TRBV27 and TRBJ2-7, with 9 bases that match TRBD2. CDR1 is MNHEY and CDR2 is SMNVEV in the germline V gene (reference sequence). This CDR3 is 16 amino acids long. V lost 5 bases, J lost 4 bases, and 12 bases stayed unmatched. The CDR3 reads CASSPTRVAGVYEQYF. The CDR3 DNA reads as TGTGCCAGCAGTCCGACCCGGGTAGCGGGAGTGTACGAGCAGTACTTC.

This rearrangement joins TRBV13 to TRBJ2-2, with D possibly being TRBD1 (5 bases). Trimming cost V 3 bases and J 4 bases, with 6 bases left between them. This CDR3 has 13 amino acids. Per the germline V gene, CDR1 is PRHDT and CDR2 is FYEKMQ (reference sequence). CDR3 nucleotides: TGTGCCAGCAGCTTCCAGGGCACCGGGGAGCTGTTTTTT. Protein sequence: CASSFQGTGELFF.

The CDR3 loop reads CASSLGHGRQRDEQYF. In DNA, the CDR3 is TGTGCCAGCAGCTTGGGCCACGGGAGGCAGAGGGACGAGCAGTACTTC. V and J are TRBV7-6 and TRBJ2-7; 7 nucleotides agree with TRBD2. This CDR3 has 16 amino acids. Unmatched junction bases numbered 13, after V lost 3 bases and J lost 5 bases. Germline assignment: CDR1 SGHVS and CDR2 FNYEAQ.

This clone has more than one count but fewer than ten. The rearrangement uses TRBV7-9 and TRBJ1-3; D uncertain. V lost 4 bases and J 8 bases, leaving 12 bases between the germline ends. From germline, CDR1 is SEHNR and CDR2 FQNEAQ (reference sequence). The CDR3 length is 13 residues. The CDR3 loop reads CASSSLGVDTIYF. CDR3 nucleotides: TGTGCCAGCAGCTCCCTAGGCGTGGACACCATATATTTT.

This rearrangement joins TRBV27 to TRBJ1-2, with no clear D. The CDR3 consists of 16 residues. Germline V CDR1 and CDR2: MNHEY, SMNVEV (reference sequence). The ends were cut back, 3 bases at V and 2 bases at J, with 16 bases in the middle. In nucleotides, the CDR3 is TGTGCCAGCAGTTTCGGTGTAGGAACCGGGAACTATGGCTACACCTTC. Protein: CASSFGVGTGNYGYTF.

V and J are TRBV15 and TRBJ2-7; D is undetermined. Germline V CDR1 and CDR2: LNHNV, YYDKDF (reference sequence). Trimming took 4 bases from V and 2 from J, leaving 6 bases between them. The CDR3 is 12 residues long. Here the CDR3 DNA reads TGTGCCACCAGCAATAGCCCCTACGAGCAGTACTTC. This codes for CATSNSPYEQYF. Full variable domain (outside the CDR3, taken from reference TRBV15 and TRBJ2-7): DAMVIQNPRYQVTQFGKPVTLSCSQTLNHNVMYWYQQKSSQAPKLLFHYYDKDFNNEADTPDNFQSRRPNTSFCFLDIRSPGLGDTAMYLCATSNSPYEQYFGPGTRLTVT.

The chain employs TRBV10-2 and TRBJ2-1; TRBD2 agrees at 10 bases. Trimming at V came to 2 bases and at J to 7 bases, leaving 2 bases not matched to a gene. The germline V gene has CDR1 WSHSY and CDR2 SAAADI. The CDR3 extends over 14 amino acids. The chain's CDR3 is CASSETSGINEQFF. The CDR3, as DNA: TGCGCCAGCAGTGAGACTAGCGGGATTAATGAGCAGTTCTTC.

This clone was detected only once. The V call is TRBV30, the J call TRBJ2-3, with D unresolved. The CDR3 consists of 14 residues. Per germline, CDR1 GTSNPN and CDR2 SVGIG (reference sequence). The ends were cut back, 0 bases at V and 2 bases at J, with 9 bases in the middle. CDR3 DNA: TGTGCCTGGAGTGTACTGTACGCCACAGATACGCAGTATTTT. It yields the protein CAWSVLYATDTQYF. The whole variable domain, remainder taken from reference TRBV30 and TRBJ2-3, is SQTIHQWPATLVQPVGSPLSLECTVEGTSNPNLYWYRQAAGRGLQLLFYSVGIGQISSEVPQNLSASRPQDRQFILSSKKLLLSDSGFYLCAWSVLYATDTQYFGPGTRLTVL.

This clone was found a few times. The sample holds other DNA sequences that translate to the same CDR3. J is TRBJ1-1 and V is TRBV11-2; weak D call: TRBD1 (6 bases). CDR3 length: 13 residues. Trimming removed 1 base at V and 3 bases at J, with 6 bases between. Germline CDR1 reads SGHAT; CDR2 reads FQNNGV. CDR3 amino acids: CASSLGGHTEAFF. The CDR3 DNA reads as TGTGCCAGCAGCTTAGGGGGGCACACTGAAGCTTTCTTT.

This chain connects TRBV7-9 to TRBJ1-1; the D gene is possibly TRBD1 (6 bases). The V gene lost 5 bases and the J gene lost 0 bases, with 13 bases spanning the gap. CDR1 and CDR2 from the germline V gene are SEHNR and FQNEAQ (reference sequence). The CDR3 runs 15 residues. This CDR3 reads CASSAEQGVNTEAFF. The CDR3 nucleotides are TGTGCCAGCAGCGCCGAACAGGGCGTGAACACTGAAGCTTTCTTT. Variable domain in full (rest from reference TRBV7-9 and TRBJ1-1): DTGVSQNPRHKITKRGQNVTFRCDPISEHNRLYWYRQTLGQGPEFLTYFQNEAQLEKSRLLSDRFSAERPKGSFSTLEIQRTEQGDSAMYLCASSAEQGVNTEAFFGQGTRLTVV.

V usage is TRBV27 and J usage is TRBJ1-1; TRBD1 might be the D (6 bases). There are 14 residues in the CDR3. CDR1 MNHEY and CDR2 SMNVEV come from the germline V gene (reference sequence). Trimming pared 6 bases from V and 4 bases from J, leaving 15 bases between. CDR3 sequence reads: CASRLTTGITEAFF. The CDR3 DNA follows: TGTGCCAGCAGACTTACCACAGGGATCACTGAAGCTTTCTTT.